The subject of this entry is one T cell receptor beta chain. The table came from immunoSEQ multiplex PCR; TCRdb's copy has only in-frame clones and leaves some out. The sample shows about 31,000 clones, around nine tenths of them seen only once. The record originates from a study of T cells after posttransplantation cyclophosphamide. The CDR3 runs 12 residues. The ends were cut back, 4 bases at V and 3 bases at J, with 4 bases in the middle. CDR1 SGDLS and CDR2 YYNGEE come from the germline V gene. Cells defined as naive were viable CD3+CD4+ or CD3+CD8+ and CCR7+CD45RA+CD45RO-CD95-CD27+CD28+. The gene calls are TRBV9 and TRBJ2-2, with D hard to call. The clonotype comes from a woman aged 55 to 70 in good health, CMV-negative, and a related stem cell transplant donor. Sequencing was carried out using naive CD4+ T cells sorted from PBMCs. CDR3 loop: CASSLDTGELFF. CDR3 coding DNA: TGTGCCAGCAGCCTCGACACCGGGGAGCTGTTTTTT. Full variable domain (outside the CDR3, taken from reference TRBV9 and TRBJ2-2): DSGVTQTPKHLITATGQRVTLRCSPRSGDLSVYWYQQSLDQGLQFLIQYYNGEERAKGNILERFSAQQFPDLHSELNLSSLELGDSALYFCASSLDTGELFFGEGSRLTVL.